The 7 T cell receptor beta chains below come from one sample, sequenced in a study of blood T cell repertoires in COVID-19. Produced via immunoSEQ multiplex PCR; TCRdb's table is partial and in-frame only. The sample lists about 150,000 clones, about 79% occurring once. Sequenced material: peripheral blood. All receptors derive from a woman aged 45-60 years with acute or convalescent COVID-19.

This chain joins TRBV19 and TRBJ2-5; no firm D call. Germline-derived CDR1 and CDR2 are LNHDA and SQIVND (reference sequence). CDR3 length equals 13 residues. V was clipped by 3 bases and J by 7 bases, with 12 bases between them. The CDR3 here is CASSIRSEGTQYF. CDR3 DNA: TGTGCCAGTAGTATTCGGAGTGAAGGGACCCAGTACTTC.

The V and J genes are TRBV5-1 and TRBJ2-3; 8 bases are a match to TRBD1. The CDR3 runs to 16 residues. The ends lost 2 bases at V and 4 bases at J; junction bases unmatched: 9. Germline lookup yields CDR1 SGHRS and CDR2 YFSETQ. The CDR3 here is CASSFRGQGAADTQYF. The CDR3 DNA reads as TGCGCCAGCAGCTTTCGCGGACAGGGTGCGGCAGATACGCAGTATTTT.

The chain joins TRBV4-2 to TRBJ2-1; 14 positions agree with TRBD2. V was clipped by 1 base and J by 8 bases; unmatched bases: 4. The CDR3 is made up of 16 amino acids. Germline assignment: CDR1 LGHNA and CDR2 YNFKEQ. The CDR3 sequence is CASSQVGTSGSYEQFF. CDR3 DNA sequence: TGTGCCAGCAGCCAAGTTGGGACTAGCGGGAGCTATGAGCAGTTCTTC.

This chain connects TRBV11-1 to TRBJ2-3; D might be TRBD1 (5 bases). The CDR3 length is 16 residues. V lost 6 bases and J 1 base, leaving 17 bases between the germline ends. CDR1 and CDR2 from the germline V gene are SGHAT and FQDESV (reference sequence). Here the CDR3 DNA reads TGTGCCAGCAGTCTCAGGGCTCCACGGGGCACAGATACGCAGTATTTT. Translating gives CASSLRAPRGTDTQYF.

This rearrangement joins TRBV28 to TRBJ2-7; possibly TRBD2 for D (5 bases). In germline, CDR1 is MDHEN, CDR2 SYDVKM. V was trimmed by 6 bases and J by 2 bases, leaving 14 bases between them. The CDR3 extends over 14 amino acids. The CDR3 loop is CASRTHGGAYEQYF. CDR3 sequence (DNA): TGTGCCAGCAGAACCCACGGAGGAGCCTACGAGCAGTACTTC.

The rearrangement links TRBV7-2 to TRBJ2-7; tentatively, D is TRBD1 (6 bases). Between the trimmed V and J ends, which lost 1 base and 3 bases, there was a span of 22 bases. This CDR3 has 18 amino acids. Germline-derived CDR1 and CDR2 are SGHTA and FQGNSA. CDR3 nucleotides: TGTGCCAGCAGCTTAGTTGGGCAGGGGAATATTCCCTACTACGAGCAGTACTTC. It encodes CASSLVGQGNIPYYEQYF.

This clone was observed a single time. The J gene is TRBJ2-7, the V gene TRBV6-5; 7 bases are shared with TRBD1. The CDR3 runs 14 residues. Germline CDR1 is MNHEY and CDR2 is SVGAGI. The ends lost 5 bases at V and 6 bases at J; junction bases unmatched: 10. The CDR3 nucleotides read TGTGCCAGCAGTATTCCCGGGACAGCCGGCGAGCAGTACTTC. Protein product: CASSIPGTAGEQYF.